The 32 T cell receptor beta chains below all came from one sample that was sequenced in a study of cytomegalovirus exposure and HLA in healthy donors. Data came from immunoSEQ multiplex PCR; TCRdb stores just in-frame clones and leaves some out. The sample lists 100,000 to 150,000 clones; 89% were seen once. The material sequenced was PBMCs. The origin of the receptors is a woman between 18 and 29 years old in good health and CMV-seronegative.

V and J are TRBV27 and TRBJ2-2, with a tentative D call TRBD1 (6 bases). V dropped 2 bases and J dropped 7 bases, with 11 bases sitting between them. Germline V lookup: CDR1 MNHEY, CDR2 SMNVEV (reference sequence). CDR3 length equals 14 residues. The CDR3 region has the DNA TGTGCCAGCAGTTTAACAGGGTTGGGCGGGGAGCTGTTTTTT. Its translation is CASSLTGLGGELFF.

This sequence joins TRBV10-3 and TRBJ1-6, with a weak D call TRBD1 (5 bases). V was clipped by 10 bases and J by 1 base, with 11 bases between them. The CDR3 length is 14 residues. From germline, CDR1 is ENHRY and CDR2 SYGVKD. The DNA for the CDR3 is TGTGCCACCCAGGGTGGGTCCTATAATTCACCCCTCCACTTT. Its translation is CATQGGSYNSPLHF.

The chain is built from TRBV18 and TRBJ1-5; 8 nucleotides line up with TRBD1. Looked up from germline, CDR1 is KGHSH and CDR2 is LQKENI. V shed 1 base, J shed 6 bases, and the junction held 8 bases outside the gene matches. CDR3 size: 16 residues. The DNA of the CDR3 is TGTGCCAGCTCACCACTTCAGGGACAGGATCGTCAGCCCCAGCATTTT. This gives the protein CASSPLQGQDRQPQHF.

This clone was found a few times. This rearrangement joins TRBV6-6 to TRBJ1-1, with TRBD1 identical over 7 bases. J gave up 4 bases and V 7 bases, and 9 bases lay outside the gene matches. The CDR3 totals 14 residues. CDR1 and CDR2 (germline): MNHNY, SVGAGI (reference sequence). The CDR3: CASTHRQGGTEAFF. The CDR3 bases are TGTGCCAGCACCCATCGACAGGGCGGCACTGAAGCTTTCTTT.

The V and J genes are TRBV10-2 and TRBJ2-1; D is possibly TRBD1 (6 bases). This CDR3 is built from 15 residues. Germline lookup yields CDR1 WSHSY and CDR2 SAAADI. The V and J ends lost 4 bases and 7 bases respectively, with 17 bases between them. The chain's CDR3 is CASSVSPQGNNEQFF. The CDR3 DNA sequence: TGCGCCAGCAGTGTGAGTCCTCAGGGGAATAATGAGCAGTTCTTC.

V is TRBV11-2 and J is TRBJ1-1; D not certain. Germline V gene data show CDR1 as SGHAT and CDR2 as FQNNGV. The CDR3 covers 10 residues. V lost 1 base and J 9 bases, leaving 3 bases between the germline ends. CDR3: CASSLAKAFF. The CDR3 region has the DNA TGTGCCAGCAGCTTAGCAAAAGCTTTCTTT. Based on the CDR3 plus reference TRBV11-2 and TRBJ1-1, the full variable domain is EAGVAQSPRYKIIEKRQSVAFWCNPISGHATLYWYQQILGQGPKLLIQFQNNGVVDDSQLPKDRFSAERLKGVDSTLKIQPAKLEDSAVYLCASSLAKAFFGQGTRLTVV.

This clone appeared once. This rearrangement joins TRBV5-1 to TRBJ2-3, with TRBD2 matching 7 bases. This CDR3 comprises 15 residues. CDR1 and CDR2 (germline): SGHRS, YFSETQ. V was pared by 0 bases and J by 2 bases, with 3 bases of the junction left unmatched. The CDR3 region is CASSLDGGNTDTQYF. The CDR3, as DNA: TGCGCCAGCAGCTTGGACGGGGGGAACACAGATACGCAGTATTTT.

CDR3 sequence: CASSRDRTYEQYF. The CDR3 nucleotides read TGTGCCAGCTCCCGGGACAGAACCTACGAGCAGTACTTC. This chain uses TRBV18 with TRBJ2-7; 7 bases are a match to TRBD1. This CDR3 spans 13 amino acids. With 6 bases clipped from V and 2 bases from J, the junction kept 4 bases outside the gene matches. Germline CDR1 and CDR2: KGHSH and LQKENI.

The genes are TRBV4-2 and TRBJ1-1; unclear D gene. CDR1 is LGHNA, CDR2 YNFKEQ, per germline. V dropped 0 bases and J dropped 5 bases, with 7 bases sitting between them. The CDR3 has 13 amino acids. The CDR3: CASSQDQWTEAFF. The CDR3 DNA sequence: TGTGCCAGCAGCCAAGACCAGTGGACTGAAGCTTTCTTT.

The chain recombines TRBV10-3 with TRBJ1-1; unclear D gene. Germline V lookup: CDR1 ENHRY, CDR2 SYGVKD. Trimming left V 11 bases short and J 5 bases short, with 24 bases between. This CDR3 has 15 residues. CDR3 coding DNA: TGTGCCGTCGCGGGAAGACCCGTGACGAGTACTGAAGCTTTCTTT. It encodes CAVAGRPVTSTEAFF.

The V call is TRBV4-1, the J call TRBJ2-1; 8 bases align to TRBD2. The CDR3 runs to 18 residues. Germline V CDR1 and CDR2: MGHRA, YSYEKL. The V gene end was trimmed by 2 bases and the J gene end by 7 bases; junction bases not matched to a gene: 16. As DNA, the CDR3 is TGCGCCAGCAGCCAACTTGAAGCCGGGACGCGGGGGGAAAATGAGCAGTTCTTC. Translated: CASSQLEAGTRGENEQFF.

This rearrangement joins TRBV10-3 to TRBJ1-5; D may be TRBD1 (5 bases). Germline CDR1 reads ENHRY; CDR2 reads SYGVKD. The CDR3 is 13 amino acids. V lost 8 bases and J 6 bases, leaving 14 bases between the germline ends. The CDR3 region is CAISGGVSQPQHF. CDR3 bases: TGTGCCATCTCCGGGGGGGTATCTCAGCCCCAGCATTTT.

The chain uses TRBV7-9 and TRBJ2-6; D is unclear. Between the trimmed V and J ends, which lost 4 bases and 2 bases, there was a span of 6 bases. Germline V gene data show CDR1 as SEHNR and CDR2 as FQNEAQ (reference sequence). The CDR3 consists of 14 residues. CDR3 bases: TGTGCCAGCAGCTGGAGAGCTGGGGCCAACGTCCTGACTTTC. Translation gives CASSWRAGANVLTF. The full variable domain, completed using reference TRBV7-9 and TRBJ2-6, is DTGVSQNPRHKITKRGQNVTFRCDPISEHNRLYWYRQTLGQGPEFLTYFQNEAQLEKSRLLSDRFSAERPKGSFSTLEIQRTEQGDSAMYLCASSWRAGANVLTFGAGSRLTVL.

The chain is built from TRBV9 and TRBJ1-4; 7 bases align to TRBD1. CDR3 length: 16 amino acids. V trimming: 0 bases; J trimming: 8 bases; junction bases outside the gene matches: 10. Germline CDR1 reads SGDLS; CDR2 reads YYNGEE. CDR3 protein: CASSVEGAGHEEKLFF. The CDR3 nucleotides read TGTGCCAGCAGCGTAGAGGGGGCAGGACACGAGGAAAAACTGTTTTTT. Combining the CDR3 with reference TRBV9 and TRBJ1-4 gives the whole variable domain DSGVTQTPKHLITATGQRVTLRCSPRSGDLSVYWYQQSLDQGLQFLIQYYNGEERAKGNILERFSAQQFPDLHSELNLSSLELGDSALYFCASSVEGAGHEEKLFFGSGTQLSVL.

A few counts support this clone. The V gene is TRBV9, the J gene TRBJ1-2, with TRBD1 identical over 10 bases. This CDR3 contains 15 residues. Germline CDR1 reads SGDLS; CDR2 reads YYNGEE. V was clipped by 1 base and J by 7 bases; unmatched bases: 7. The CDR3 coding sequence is TGTGCCAGCAGCGTACAGGGACAGGGGATCGGTGGCTACACCTTC. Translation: CASSVQGQGIGGYTF.

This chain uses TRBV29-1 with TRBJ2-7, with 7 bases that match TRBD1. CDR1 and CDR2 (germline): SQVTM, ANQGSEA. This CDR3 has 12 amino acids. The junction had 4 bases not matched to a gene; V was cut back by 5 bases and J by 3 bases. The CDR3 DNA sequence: TGCAGCGTTTCACAGGGGCTCTACGAGCAGTACTTC. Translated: CSVSQGLYEQYF.

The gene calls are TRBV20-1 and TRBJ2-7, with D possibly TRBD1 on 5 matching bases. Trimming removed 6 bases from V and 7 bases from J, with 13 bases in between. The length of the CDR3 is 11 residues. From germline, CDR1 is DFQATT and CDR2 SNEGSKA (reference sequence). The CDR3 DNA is TGCAGTGCAATGACAGCTGGAGAGCAGTACTTC. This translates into CSAMTAGEQYF.

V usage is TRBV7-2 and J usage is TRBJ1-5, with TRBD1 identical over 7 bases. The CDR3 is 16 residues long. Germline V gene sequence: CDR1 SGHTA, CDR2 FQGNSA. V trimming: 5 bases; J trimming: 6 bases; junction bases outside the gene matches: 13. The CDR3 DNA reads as TGTGCCAGCAGCCCCTATAGAGGACAGGTCCTTCAGCCCCAGCATTTT. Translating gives CASSPYRGQVLQPQHF. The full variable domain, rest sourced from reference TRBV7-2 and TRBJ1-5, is GAGVSQSPSNKVTEKGKDVELRCDPISGHTALYWYRQSLGQGLEFLIYFQGNSAPDKSGLPSDRFSAERTGGSVSTLTIQRTQQEDSAVYLCASSPYRGQVLQPQHFGDGTRLSIL.

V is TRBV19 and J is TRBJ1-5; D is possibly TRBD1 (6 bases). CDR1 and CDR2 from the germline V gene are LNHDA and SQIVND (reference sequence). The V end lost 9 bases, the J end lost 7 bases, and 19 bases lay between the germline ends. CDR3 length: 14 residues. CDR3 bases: TGTGCCAGCAACGGGCCAAACCAGGGGCAGCCCCAGCATTTT. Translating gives CASNGPNQGQPQHF.

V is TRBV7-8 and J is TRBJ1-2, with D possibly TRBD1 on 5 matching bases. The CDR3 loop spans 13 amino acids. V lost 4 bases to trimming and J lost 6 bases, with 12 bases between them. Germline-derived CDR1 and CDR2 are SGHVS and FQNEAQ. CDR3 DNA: TGTGCCAGCAGCTCAATGGGGGGGAATGGCTACACCTTC. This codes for CASSSMGGNGYTF.

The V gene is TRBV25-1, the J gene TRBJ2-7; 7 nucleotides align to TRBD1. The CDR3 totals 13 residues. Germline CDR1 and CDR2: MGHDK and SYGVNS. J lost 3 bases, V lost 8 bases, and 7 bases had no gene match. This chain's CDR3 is CASSPRGIYEQYF. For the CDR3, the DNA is TGTGCCAGCTCCCCCAGGGGGATCTACGAGCAGTACTTC.

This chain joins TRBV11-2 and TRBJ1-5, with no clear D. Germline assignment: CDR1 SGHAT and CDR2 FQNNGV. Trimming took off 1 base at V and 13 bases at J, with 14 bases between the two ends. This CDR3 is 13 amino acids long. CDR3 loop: CASSLVLGGPQHF. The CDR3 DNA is TGTGCCAGCAGCTTAGTGTTAGGAGGCCCTCAGCATTTT. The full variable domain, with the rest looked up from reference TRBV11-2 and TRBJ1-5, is EAGVAQSPRYKIIEKRQSVAFWCNPISGHATLYWYQQILGQGPKLLIQFQNNGVVDDSQLPKDRFSAERLKGVDSTLKIQPAKLEDSAVYLCASSLVLGGPQHFGDGTRLSIL.

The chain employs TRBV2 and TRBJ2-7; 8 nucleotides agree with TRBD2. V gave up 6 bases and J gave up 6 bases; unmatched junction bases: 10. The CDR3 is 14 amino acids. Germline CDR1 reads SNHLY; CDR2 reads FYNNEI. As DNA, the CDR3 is TGTGCCAGCAGGACCGGGACTAGGAGTGTCGAGCAGTACTTC. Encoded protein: CASRTGTRSVEQYF.

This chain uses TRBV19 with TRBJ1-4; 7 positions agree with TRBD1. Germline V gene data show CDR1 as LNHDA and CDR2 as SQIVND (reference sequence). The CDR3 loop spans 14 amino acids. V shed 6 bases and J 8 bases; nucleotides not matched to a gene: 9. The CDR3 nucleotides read TGTGCCAGTAGCATACAGGGGTCATTCGAAAAACTGTTTTTT. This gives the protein CASSIQGSFEKLFF.

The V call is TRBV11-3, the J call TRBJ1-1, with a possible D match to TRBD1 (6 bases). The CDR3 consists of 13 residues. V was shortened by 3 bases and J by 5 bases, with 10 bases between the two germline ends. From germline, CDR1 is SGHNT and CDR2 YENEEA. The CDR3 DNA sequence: TGTGCCAGCAGCTTTACCCAGGGGACTGAAGCTTTCTTT. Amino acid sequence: CASSFTQGTEAFF.

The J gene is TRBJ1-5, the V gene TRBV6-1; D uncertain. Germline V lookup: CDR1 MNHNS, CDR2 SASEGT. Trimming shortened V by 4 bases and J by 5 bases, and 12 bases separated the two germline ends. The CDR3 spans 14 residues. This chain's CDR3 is CASSGTGDYQPQHF. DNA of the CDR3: TGTGCCAGCAGTGGAACCGGTGATTATCAGCCCCAGCATTTT.

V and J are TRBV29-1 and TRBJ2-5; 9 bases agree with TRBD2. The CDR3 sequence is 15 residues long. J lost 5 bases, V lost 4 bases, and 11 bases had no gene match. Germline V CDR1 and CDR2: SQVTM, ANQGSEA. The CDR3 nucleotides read TGCAGCGTTGTGTTGGCGGGGGGGGGCATGGAGACCCAGTACTTC. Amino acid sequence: CSVVLAGGGMETQYF.

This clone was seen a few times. The CDR3 here is CASSYGLAGVYEQYF. The CDR3 DNA sequence: TGCGCCAGCAGCTATGGACTAGCGGGGGTATACGAGCAGTACTTC. The chain carries TRBV5-1 and TRBJ2-7; 13 bases line up with TRBD2. V trimming: 3 bases; J trimming: 4 bases; junction bases outside the gene matches: 4. Germline lookup yields CDR1 SGHRS and CDR2 YFSETQ. The CDR3 spans 15 residues.

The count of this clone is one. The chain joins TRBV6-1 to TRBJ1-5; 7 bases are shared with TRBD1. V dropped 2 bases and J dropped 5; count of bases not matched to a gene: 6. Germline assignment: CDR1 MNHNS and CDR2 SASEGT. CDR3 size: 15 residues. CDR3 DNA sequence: TGTGCCAGCAGTGAAAGGGGGCAGGGACATCAGCCCCAGCATTTT. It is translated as CASSERGQGHQPQHF.

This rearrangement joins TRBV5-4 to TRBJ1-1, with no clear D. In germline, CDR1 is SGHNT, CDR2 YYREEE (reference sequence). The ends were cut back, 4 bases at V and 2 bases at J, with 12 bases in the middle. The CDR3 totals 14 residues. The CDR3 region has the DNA TGTGCCAGCAGCCTGGGCGGGTTAAACACTGAAGCTTTCTTT. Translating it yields CASSLGGLNTEAFF. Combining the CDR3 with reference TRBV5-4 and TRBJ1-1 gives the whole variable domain ETGVTQSPTHLIKTRGQQVTLRCSSQSGHNTVSWYQQALGQGPQFIFQYYREEENGRGNFPPRFSGLQFPNYSSELNVNALELDDSALYLCASSLGGLNTEAFFGQGTRLTVV.

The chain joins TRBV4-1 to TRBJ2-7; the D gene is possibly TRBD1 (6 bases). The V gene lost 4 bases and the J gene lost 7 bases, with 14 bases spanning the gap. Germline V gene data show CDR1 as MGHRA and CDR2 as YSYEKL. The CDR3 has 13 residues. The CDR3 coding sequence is TGCGCCAGCAGCCTGGACAGCTACGTGGAGCAGTACTTC. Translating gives CASSLDSYVEQYF.

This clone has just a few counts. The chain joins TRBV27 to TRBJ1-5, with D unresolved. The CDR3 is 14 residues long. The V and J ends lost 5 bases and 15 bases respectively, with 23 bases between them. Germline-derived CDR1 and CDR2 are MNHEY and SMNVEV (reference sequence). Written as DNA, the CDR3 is TGTGCCAGCAGTCCGTCGGGGTTTGGTTCGGCCCTGCATTTT. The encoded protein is CASSPSGFGSALHF.